The 17 T cell receptor beta chains presented below share a single source sample, sequenced in a study of OX40 agonist ivuxolimab in advanced cancers. The assay was immunoSEQ multiplex PCR, and TCRdb's table has in-frame clones only and misses some. The table records 80,000 to 95,000 clones, approximately 91% of them present only once. Here the sequenced sample was CD4+ or CD8+ T cells sorted from blood, taken in a trial of the OX40 agonist ivuxolimab. Every receptor here comes from an adult with an advanced solid tumor such as melanoma, head and neck, liver or kidney cancer.

The chain recombines TRBV2 with TRBJ1-4; tentative D call: TRBD1 (5 bases). The V end lost 8 bases, the J end lost 7 bases, and 20 bases lay between the germline ends. The germline V gene encodes CDR1 SNHLY and CDR2 FYNNEI. This CDR3 spans 15 amino acids. In DNA form, the CDR3 reads TGTGCCAGCTCTGACTGGCAGGGTTTTGGTGAAAAACTGTTTTTT. This translates into CASSDWQGFGEKLFF. Full variable domain (outside the CDR3, taken from reference TRBV2 and TRBJ1-4): EPEVTQTPSHQVTQMGQEVILRCVPISNHLYFYWYRQILGQKVEFLVSFYNNEISEKSEIFDDQFSVERPDGSNFTLKIRSTKLEDSAMYFCASSDWQGFGEKLFFGSGTQLSVL.

V usage is TRBV19 and J usage is TRBJ1-1, with D possibly matching TRBD1 (6 bases). This CDR3 spans 14 amino acids. In germline, CDR1 is LNHDA, CDR2 SQIVND (reference sequence). V lost 10 bases to trimming and J lost 4 bases, with 19 bases between them. The CDR3 reads CATSKQGLLTEAFF. The CDR3 bases are TGTGCCACGTCAAAACAGGGTCTTCTCACTGAAGCTTTCTTT. The full variable domain, its missing parts supplied by reference TRBV19 and TRBJ1-1, is DGGITQSPKYLFRKEGQNVTLSCEQNLNHDAMYWYRQDPGQGLRLIYYSQIVNDFQKGDIAEGYSVSREKKESFPLTVTSAQKNPTAFYLCATSKQGLLTEAFFGQGTRLTVV.

This clone was observed a few times. The chain employs TRBV4-3 and TRBJ1-1, with D tentatively TRBD1 (5 bases). The CDR3 is 15 residues long. Trimming took 0 bases from V and 4 from J, leaving 12 bases between them. Germline CDR1 and CDR2: LGHNA and YSLEER. The CDR3, as DNA: TGCGCCAGCAGCCAAGAAGAGGGGTTGGGCACTGAAGCTTTCTTT. Its protein is CASSQEEGLGTEAFF.

This clone was seen a single time. This chain uses TRBV27 with TRBJ2-1, with D perhaps being TRBD1 or TRBD2 (5 bases each). The germline gives CDR1 MNHEY, CDR2 SMNVEV (reference sequence). The V gene lost 3 bases and the J gene lost 8 bases, with 11 bases spanning the gap. This CDR3 has 13 amino acids. For the CDR3, the DNA is TGTGCCAGCAGTTTTCTCCAGGGACATGAGCAGTTCTTC. Translating gives CASSFLQGHEQFF.

The V call is TRBV20-1, the J call TRBJ2-7; D gene ambiguous. There are 10 residues in the CDR3. With 4 bases removed from V and 5 bases from J, the gap between germline ends came to 6 bases. The V gene's germline CDR1 is DFQATT and CDR2 SNEGSKA (reference sequence). CDR3 protein: CSAKANEQYF. For the CDR3, the DNA is TGCAGTGCTAAGGCAAACGAGCAGTACTTC.

The chain recombines TRBV6-6 with TRBJ2-3, with 8 bases identical to TRBD1. This CDR3 spans 15 amino acids. Trimming cost V 2 bases and J 1 base; bases outside gene matches: 2. Germline CDR1 is MNHNY and CDR2 is SVGAGI (reference sequence). CDR3 DNA sequence: TGTGCCAGCAGTTACCCGGGACAGGGCACAGATACGCAGTATTTT. Its translation: CASSYPGQGTDTQYF.

This chain uses TRBV5-1 with TRBJ2-2; 9 bases match TRBD1. This CDR3 has 19 amino acids. CDR1 SGHRS and CDR2 YFSETQ come from the germline V gene. J lost 0 bases, V lost 2 bases, and 11 bases had no gene match. CDR3 DNA: TGCGCCAGCAGCTTTACAGGGGGCTCGAGAGGAACGAACACCGGGGAGCTGTTTTTT. Translated, it gives CASSFTGGSRGTNTGELFF.

The CDR3 DNA reads as TGTGCCACCAGCGCCGCGAGGGAAAAACTGTTTTTT. Protein sequence: CATSAAREKLFF. The V and J genes are TRBV15 and TRBJ1-4, with D unclear. The CDR3 sequence is 12 residues long. Germline V gene data show CDR1 as LNHNV and CDR2 as YYDKDF (reference sequence). Deletions cut 5 bases from V and 8 bases from J, with 9 bases between. The full variable domain, in which reference TRBV15 and TRBJ1-4 provide the parts outside the CDR3, is DAMVIQNPRYQVTQFGKPVTLSCSQTLNHNVMYWYQQKSSQAPKLLFHYYDKDFNNEADTPDNFQSRRPNTSFCFLDIRSPGLGDTAMYLCATSAAREKLFFGSGTQLSVL.

This clone was seen a single time. This chain joins TRBV7-3 and TRBJ2-3; D may correspond to TRBD1 or TRBD2 (6 bases each). CDR3 length equals 15 residues. V was clipped by 3 bases and J by 1 base, with 11 bases between them. Germline V gene sequence: CDR1 SGHTA, CDR2 FQGTGA. Here the CDR3 reads CASSFYGGRTDTQYF. CDR3 sequence (DNA): TGTGCCAGCAGCTTCTATGGGGGGCGCACAGATACGCAGTATTTT.

J is TRBJ2-7 and V is TRBV28; the D gene could be TRBD1 or TRBD2 (5 bases each). The CDR3 extends over 15 amino acids. Germline loops: CDR1 MDHEN, CDR2 SYDVKM. V dropped 3 bases and J dropped 3 bases, with 15 bases sitting between them. The DNA for the CDR3 is TGTGCCAGCAGTTTGGCCCCAGGGAGTATCTACGAGCAGTACTTC. This translates into CASSLAPGSIYEQYF.

J is TRBJ2-1 and V is TRBV27; 13 positions agree with TRBD2. The germline V gene has CDR1 MNHEY and CDR2 SMNVEV (reference sequence). Trimming cost V 5 bases and J 0 bases; bases outside gene matches: 13. This CDR3 comprises 20 residues. The CDR3 nucleotides read TGTGCCAGCAGTCGCCCGGGACTAGCGGGATCCTTGAGCTCCTACAATGAGCAGTTCTTC. Translated, it gives CASSRPGLAGSLSSYNEQFF.

The V and J genes are TRBV14 and TRBJ2-1, with 7 bases matching TRBD2. Trimming cost V 7 bases and J 4 bases; bases outside gene matches: 7. Germline-derived CDR1 and CDR2 are SGHDN and FVKESK. The CDR3 length is 14 residues. This CDR3 reads CASNWASGYNEQFF. DNA of the CDR3: TGTGCCAGCAACTGGGCTAGCGGATACAATGAGCAGTTCTTC.

This chain connects TRBV13 to TRBJ1-1, with a tentative D call TRBD1 (5 bases). Trimming removed 4 bases at V and 0 bases at J, with 12 bases between. Germline CDR1 reads PRHDT; CDR2 reads FYEKMQ (reference sequence). CDR3 length: 15 residues. The chain's CDR3 is CASSSSRAMNTEAFF. The CDR3 bases are TGTGCCAGCAGCTCCAGCAGGGCTATGAACACTGAAGCTTTCTTT.

The genes are TRBV9 and TRBJ2-5; 8 bases agree with TRBD2. The CDR3 has 15 amino acids. J was trimmed by 1 base and V by 4 bases; bases with no gene match: 6. CDR1 is SGDLS, CDR2 YYNGEE, per germline. The CDR3 spells CASSLQGTSQETQYF. The CDR3 DNA reads TGTGCCAGCAGCTTACAAGGGACTAGCCAAGAGACCCAGTACTTC.

This sequence joins TRBV7-3 and TRBJ1-1, with a tentative D call TRBD1 (6 bases). CDR3 length: 13 residues. CDR1 and CDR2 from the germline V gene are SGHTA and FQGTGA. Trimming cost V 3 bases and J 2 bases, with 7 bases left between them. In nucleotides, the CDR3 is TGTGCCAGCAGCTTGGACAGAAACACTGAAGCTTTCTTT. This gives the protein CASSLDRNTEAFF.

The gene calls are TRBV28 and TRBJ2-2; 8 nucleotides agree with TRBD1. The V gene's germline CDR1 is MDHEN and CDR2 SYDVKM. There are 16 residues in the CDR3. The trim removed 7 bases at V and 2 bases at J, leaving 9 bases unmatched. CDR3 in DNA: TGTGCCAGCATCCCCCGGACAGGGCAAAACACCGGGGAGCTGTTTTTT. Translated, it gives CASIPRTGQNTGELFF.

The chain links TRBV19 to TRBJ1-2; perhaps TRBD1 as D (5 bases). The CDR3 sequence is 14 residues long. Trimming took 6 bases from V and 8 from J, leaving 19 bases between them. Germline V gene data show CDR1 as LNHDA and CDR2 as SQIVND (reference sequence). Here the CDR3 DNA reads TGTGCCAGTAGCGTGGGTGGGGCCGTCGGCGGCTACACCTTC. This encodes CASSVGGAVGGYTF.